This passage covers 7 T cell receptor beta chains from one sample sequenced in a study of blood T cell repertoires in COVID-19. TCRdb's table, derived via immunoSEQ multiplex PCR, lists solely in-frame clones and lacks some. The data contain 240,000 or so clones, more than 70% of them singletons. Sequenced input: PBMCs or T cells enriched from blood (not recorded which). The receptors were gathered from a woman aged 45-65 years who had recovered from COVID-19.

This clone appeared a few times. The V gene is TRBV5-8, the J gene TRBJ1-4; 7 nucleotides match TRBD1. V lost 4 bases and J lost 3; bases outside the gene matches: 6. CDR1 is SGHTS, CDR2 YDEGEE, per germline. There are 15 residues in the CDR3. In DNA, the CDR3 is TGTGCCAGCAGCCGCGGGACAGCGGCTAATGAAAAACTGTTTTTT. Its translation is CASSRGTAANEKLFF. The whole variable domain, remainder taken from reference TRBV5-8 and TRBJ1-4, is EAGVTQSPTHLIKTRGQQATLRCSPISGHTSVYWYQQALGLGLQFLLWYDEGEERNRGNFPPRFSGRQFPNYSSELNVNALELEDSALYLCASSRGTAANEKLFFGSGTQLSVL.

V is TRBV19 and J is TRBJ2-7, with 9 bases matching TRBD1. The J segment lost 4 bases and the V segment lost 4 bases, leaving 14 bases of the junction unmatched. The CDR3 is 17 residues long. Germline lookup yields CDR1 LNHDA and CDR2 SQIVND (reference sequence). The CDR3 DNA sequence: TGTGCCAGTAGTAGAGGTATTCGCACAGGGGGCTTTTACGAGCAGTACTTC. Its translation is CASSRGIRTGGFYEQYF.

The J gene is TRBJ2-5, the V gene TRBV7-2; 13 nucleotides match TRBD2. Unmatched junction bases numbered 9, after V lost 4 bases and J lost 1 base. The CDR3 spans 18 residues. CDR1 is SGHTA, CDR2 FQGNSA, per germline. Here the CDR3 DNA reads TGTGCCAGCAGCTCCCACGGACTAGCGGGAGAGCTCCAAGAGACCCAGTACTTC. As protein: CASSSHGLAGELQETQYF.

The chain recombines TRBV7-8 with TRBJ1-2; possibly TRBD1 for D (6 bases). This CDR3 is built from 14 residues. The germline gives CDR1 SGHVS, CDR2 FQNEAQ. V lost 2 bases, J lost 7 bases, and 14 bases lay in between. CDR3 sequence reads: CASSLKTQGLGYTF. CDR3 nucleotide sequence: TGTGCCAGCAGCTTAAAGACTCAGGGGCTTGGCTACACCTTC.

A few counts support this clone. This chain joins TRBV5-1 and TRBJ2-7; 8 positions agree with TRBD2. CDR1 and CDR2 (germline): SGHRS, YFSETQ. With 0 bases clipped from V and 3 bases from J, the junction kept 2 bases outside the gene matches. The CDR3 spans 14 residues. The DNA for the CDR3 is TGCGCCAGCAGCTTGGAGGCGGGAGGCTACGAGCAGTACTTC. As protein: CASSLEAGGYEQYF.

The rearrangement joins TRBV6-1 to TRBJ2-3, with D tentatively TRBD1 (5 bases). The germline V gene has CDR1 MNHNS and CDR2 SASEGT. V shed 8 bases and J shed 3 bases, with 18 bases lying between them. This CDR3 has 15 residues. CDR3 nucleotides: TGTGCCAGCGGCGATAACTCAGGGTTGACAGATACGCAGTATTTT. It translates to CASGDNSGLTDTQYF.

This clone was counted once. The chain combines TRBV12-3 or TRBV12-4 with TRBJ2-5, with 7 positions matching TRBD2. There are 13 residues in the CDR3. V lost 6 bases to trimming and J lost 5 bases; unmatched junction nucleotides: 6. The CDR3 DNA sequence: TGTGCCAGCAGGACCAGCGGGATCGAGACCCAGTACTTC. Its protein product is CASRTSGIETQYF.